The entry that follows covers one T cell receptor beta chain sequence. Its antigen is unidentified. The record originates from a study of a mutant IDH1 vaccine in newly diagnosed glioma. Findings and caveats of the study: Vaccine-induced immune responses were detected in roughly 93% of patients.

This sample's time point: week 5, during vaccination. It was 300 ug of mutant IDH1 20-mer peptide that made up each vaccine dose, given with topical imiquimod. V was pared by 3 bases and J by 5 bases, with 8 bases of the junction left unmatched. Germline CDR1 reads MNHNS; CDR2 reads SASEGT. This CDR3 spans 15 amino acids. Sequencing used immunoSEQ multiplex PCR; TCRdb keeps in-frame clones, though not all of them. Found here are roughly 54,000 clones, 80% to 85% of them singletons; the top ten hold approximately 3.1%. The sequence was obtained from a young man with glioma. This chain uses TRBV6-1 with TRBJ2-7, with 9 positions matching TRBD1. Here the sequenced sample was PBMCs, taken from a glioma patient whose treatment included an IDH1 peptide vaccine. In DNA, the CDR3 is TGTGCCAGCAGTGACGGGGGGACAGGGAGTAACGAGCAGTACTTC. Its protein is CASSDGGTGSNEQYF.